A single sample gave rise to the 9 T cell receptor beta chains below, sequenced in a study of T cells in Graves' hyperthyroidism and ophthalmopathy (dated by TCRdb to between 2018 and 2020). The protocol used for the library was multiplex PCR. The reads were generated on an Illumina HiSeq 2000. TCR beta CDR3 regions were amplified from RNA transcripts. A first-round RT-PCR of the TCR CDR3 used the HTBI primer set with the Qiagen OneStep RT-PCR kit. In-frame beta chains were kept once TCRdb had trimmed the public reads at Q25 with fastp and called clones with MiXCR. Each record represents a unique CDR3 protein, reported with the most common genes and DNA among its rows. The sample yields fewer than 850,000 distinct CDR3 sequences; approximately 15% were counted once. Together, the top ten hold around 15% of the sample. Input material: blood. The receptors derive from a man aged 45-60 years with Graves' hyperthyroidism.

This clonotype appeared many times. The genes are TRBV25-1 and TRBJ2-2; the match to TRBD1 covers 9 bases. The CDR3 runs to 15 residues. Trimming at V came to 4 bases and at J to 6 bases, leaving 6 bases not matched to a gene. CDR1 is MGHDK and CDR2 is SYGVNS in the germline V gene. The CDR3 sequence is CASSGTGGLSGELFF. The DNA for the CDR3 is TGTGCCAGCAGTGGAACAGGGGGCTTGTCCGGGGAGCTGTTTTTT. Together with reference TRBV25-1 and TRBJ2-2, the CDR3 gives the full variable domain: EADIYQTPRYLVIGTGKKITLECSQTMGHDKMYWYQQDPGMELHLIHYSYGVNSTEKGDLSSESTVSRIRTEHFPLTLESARPSHTSQYLCASSGTGGLSGELFFGEGSRLTVL.

V is TRBV28 and J is TRBJ1-2; D remains ambiguous. Per germline, CDR1 MDHEN and CDR2 SYDVKM. The V and J ends lost 3 bases and 0 bases respectively, with 8 bases between them. This CDR3 spans 14 amino acids. The CDR3 is CASSFHIANYGYTF. The CDR3 coding sequence is TGTGCCAGCAGTTTTCATATAGCTAACTATGGCTACACCTTC.

This clonotype was seen a handful of times. The V call is TRBV20-1, the J call TRBJ1-2, with a tentative D call TRBD1 (5 bases). The CDR3 loop spans 15 amino acids. Trimming stripped 1 base from V and 4 bases from J, with 16 bases between. The germline CDR1 and CDR2 sequences are DFQATT and SNEGSKA (reference sequence). The CDR3 coding sequence is TGCAGTGCTAGAGGCCCCGCGGACAATGGCTATGGCTACACCTTC. It is translated as CSARGPADNGYGYTF.

The V gene is TRBV18, the J gene TRBJ1-1, with TRBD1 matching 8 bases. This CDR3 has 14 residues. Germline V gene lookup returns CDR1 KGHSH and CDR2 LQKENI. V was pared by 6 bases and J by 6 bases, with 9 bases of the junction left unmatched. The CDR3 nucleotides read TGTGCCAGCTCTTCCGGGACAGGTGGCGCTGAAGCTTTCTTT. Its translation: CASSSGTGGAEAFF.

Ten or more counts support this clonotype. The V call is TRBV12-3 or TRBV12-4, the J call TRBJ1-2, with a weak D call TRBD1 (6 bases). The CDR3 covers 14 residues. The ends were cut back, 5 bases at V and 2 bases at J, with 12 bases in the middle. This chain's CDR3 is CASSPGGANYGYTF. The CDR3, as DNA: TGTGCCAGCAGTCCCGGGGGGGCGAACTATGGCTACACCTTC.

CDR3 sequence reads: CSVVVGPVDSPLHF. The CDR3 DNA reads as TGCAGCGTTGTAGTAGGGCCCGTGGATTCACCCCTCCACTTT. This chain uses TRBV29-1 with TRBJ1-6; D gene ambiguous. CDR1 and CDR2 from the germline V gene are SQVTM and ANQGSEA. The CDR3 runs 14 residues. Trimming left V 4 bases short and J 8 bases short, with 15 bases between.

The V and J genes are TRBV28 and TRBJ1-2; D unclear. V lost 6 bases and J lost 0, with 11 bases in between. CDR1 is MDHEN and CDR2 is SYDVKM in the germline V gene. The CDR3 extends over 14 amino acids. The CDR3 sequence: CASRESWPNYGYTF. CDR3 in DNA: TGTGCCAGCAGGGAATCATGGCCTAACTATGGCTACACCTTC.

This clonotype was picked up many times. The chain combines TRBV12-3 or TRBV12-4 with TRBJ1-1, with 7 bases lining up with TRBD1. CDR3 length equals 16 residues. Trimming cost V 4 bases and J 4 bases; bases outside gene matches: 12. The CDR3 is CASSSDYRGGGTEAFF. The CDR3, as DNA: TGTGCCAGCAGTTCAGATTACAGGGGTGGGGGCACTGAAGCTTTCTTT.

This clonotype was detected a few times. The V call is TRBV28, the J call TRBJ1-2; D may be TRBD1 (5 bases). The CDR3 extends over 14 amino acids. The germline V gene has CDR1 MDHEN and CDR2 SYDVKM. Trimming stripped 4 bases from V and 4 bases from J, with 13 bases between. In DNA, the CDR3 is TGTGCCAGCAGTTCCGGGGCTTATGCCTATGGCTACACCTTC. Translated, it gives CASSSGAYAYGYTF.